This T cell receptor beta chain was recovered during a study of shared clonotypes between healthy human individuals. Overall study findings and caveats: Naive CD4 clonotypes overlapped across several donors at 4.5% to 5.5%.

HIV-negative, healthy adults without recent acute infections or vaccinations were the donors. The V gene lost 1 base and the J gene lost 4 bases, with 11 bases spanning the gap. From germline, CDR1 is SGHTA and CDR2 FQGTGA. The CDR3 is 15 residues long. The authors ran the assay at deep level. The method was immunoSEQ multiplex PCR; TCRdb's version includes in-frame clones alone and lacks a portion of them. This sample carries 2.3 million or so clones, approximately 93% of them seen once, and the ten largest clones take 0.39%. Points on this clone: Antigen unknown.

The chain links TRBV7-3 to TRBJ2-1; D possibly uses TRBD1 or TRBD2 (5 bases each). The sequenced sample was naive CD4+ T cells from PBMCs. The subset is: CD45RA+ positively selected. This TCR was recovered from a young man in good health. Some clones in this sample may be carry-over from other donors' samples. This CDR3 reads CASSLRGSLYNEQFF. CDR3 sequence (DNA): TGTGCCAGCAGCTTAAGGGGGTCCCTTTACAATGAGCAGTTCTTC.